This T cell receptor (beta chain) was obtained from a study of siplizumab effects on memory and regulatory T cells. This CDR3 is built from 13 residues. The V gene's germline CDR1 is MRHNA and CDR2 SNTAGT. Trimming stripped 7 bases from V and 4 bases from J, with 10 bases between. TCRdb's table, derived via immunoSEQ multiplex PCR, lists solely in-frame clones and lacks some. The sample records 94,000 or so clones, around 97% being singletons. This chain connects TRBV6-4 to TRBJ1-4; D is uncertain. The TCR comes from a human donor in good health. Sequences were obtained from naive CD4+ T cells sorted from blood. The CDR3: CASTNSGNEKLFF. The CDR3 DNA reads as TGTGCCAGCACAAACAGCGGTAATGAAAAACTGTTTTTT.